The 30 T cell receptor beta chains below all came from one sample that was sequenced in a study of early T cells in non-severe SARS-CoV-2 infection. TCRdb re-analysed the 5' RACE reads in MiXCR, keeping a single row per CDR3 protein. The sample shows 70,000 to 85,000 distinct CDR3 sequences, over 10% of them seen only once. The sample consisted of whole blood. These receptors were taken from an adult who was a healthcare worker with PCR-confirmed SARS-CoV-2 infection or an uninfected control (not recorded which).

This rearrangement joins TRBV6-2 or TRBV6-3 to TRBJ1-3, with a possible D match to TRBD1 (5 bases). The CDR3 has 14 residues. V lost 2 bases and J 4 bases, leaving 9 bases between the germline ends. CDR1 is MNHEY, CDR2 SVGEGT, per germline. CDR3 in DNA: TGTGCCAGCAGTTACCAGGGAACAGGAAACACCATATATTTT. It codes for CASSYQGTGNTIYF.

This clonotype was picked up many times. V and J are TRBV5-1 and TRBJ1-4; D gene unclear. CDR3 length: 13 residues. The V and J ends lost 1 base and 6 bases respectively, with 7 bases between them. Germline CDR1 and CDR2: SGHRS and YFSETQ. The CDR3 loop reads CASSLRLDEKLFF. The CDR3 region has the DNA TGCGCCAGCAGCTTGCGGTTAGATGAAAAACTGTTTTTT.

This clonotype appeared a few times. The chain recombines TRBV6-5 with TRBJ1-3; D uncertain. There are 15 residues in the CDR3. Germline CDR1 reads MNHEY; CDR2 reads SVGAGI. The V gene lost 2 bases and the J gene lost 2 bases, with 10 bases spanning the gap. DNA for the CDR3: TGTGCCAGCAGTTACGAGCCAGGTCCTGGAAACACCATATATTTT. Amino acids: CASSYEPGPGNTIYF.

This clonotype was seen a few times. The V and J genes are TRBV7-2 and TRBJ2-7; possible D gene TRBD2, 5 bases. The CDR3 has 12 residues. V was pared by 2 bases and J by 7 bases, with 9 bases between. CDR1 is SGHTA and CDR2 is FQGNSA in the germline V gene. The CDR3 region has the DNA TGTGCCAGCAGCTTAACTAGGAGGGAGCAGTACTTC. As protein: CASSLTRREQYF.

This clonotype was observed a few times. The rearrangement links TRBV10-3 to TRBJ2-5; perhaps TRBD2 as D (6 bases). V shed 2 bases and J shed 1 base, with 17 bases lying between them. The CDR3 spans 17 residues. Germline assignment: CDR1 ENHRY and CDR2 SYGVKD. The CDR3 region has the DNA TGTGCCATCAGTGAGCAGAGCCCCTTAGCGGCCCAAGAGACCCAGTACTTC. The encoded protein is CAISEQSPLAAQETQYF.

There are many counts of this clonotype. The chain uses TRBV27 and TRBJ2-5, with 10 bases identical to TRBD2. V lost 1 base, J lost 0 bases, and 2 bases stayed unmatched. Germline V gene sequence: CDR1 MNHEY, CDR2 SMNVEV (reference sequence). The length of the CDR3 is 16 residues. CDR3 sequence: CASSLLGLADQETQYF. Written as DNA, the CDR3 is TGTGCCAGCAGTTTATTAGGACTAGCGGACCAAGAGACCCAGTACTTC.

This clonotype was counted ten times or more. This rearrangement joins TRBV6-5 to TRBJ2-1, with 11 bases aligning to TRBD2. This CDR3 has 16 residues. Germline CDR1 is MNHEY and CDR2 is SVGAGI. J lost 7 bases, V lost 8 bases, and 13 bases had no gene match. The CDR3, as DNA: TGTGCCAGCTCCTACGGGAAGGCTAGCGGGGGGAATGAGCAGTTCTTC. Its translation is CASSYGKASGGNEQFF.

This rearrangement joins TRBV7-8 to TRBJ2-5; D is perhaps TRBD2 (6 bases). Per the germline V gene, CDR1 is SGHVS and CDR2 is FQNEAQ. The CDR3 has 13 residues. V shed 5 bases and J shed 5 bases, with 12 bases lying between them. In nucleotides, the CDR3 is TGTGCCAGCAGCCCCGGAGGGAGCGAGACCCAGTACTTC. Its protein is CASSPGGSETQYF.

The chain has TRBV15 and TRBJ2-1, with a weak D call TRBD1 (5 bases). This CDR3 has 13 residues. Deletions cut 1 base from V and 10 bases from J, with 11 bases between. Looked up from germline, CDR1 is LNHNV and CDR2 is YYDKDF (reference sequence). CDR3 in DNA: TGTGCCACCAGCAGAGGAAGGGGCACCGAGCAGTTCTTC. This translates into CATSRGRGTEQFF.

This clonotype showed up just once. A much larger clone differs by one base, so this may be a read error. The chain recombines TRBV6-6 with TRBJ2-3, with 9 nucleotides matching TRBD2. This CDR3 spans 16 amino acids. Germline loops: CDR1 MNHNY, CDR2 SVGAGI (reference sequence). The CDR3 here is CASSRGIAGVADTQNF. As DNA, the CDR3 is TGTGCCAGCAGCCGCGGGATAGCGGGAGTAGCAGATACGCAGAATTTT.

This chain connects TRBV19 to TRBJ2-1; 10 bases fit TRBD2. Trimming cost V 3 bases and J 7 bases; bases outside gene matches: 21. CDR3 length equals 20 residues. Germline assignment: CDR1 LNHDA and CDR2 SQIVND (reference sequence). The CDR3 DNA is TGTGCCAGTAGTATCCCCGTTAAGGGGGTAGCGGGAGGCCGTAGTAATGAGCAGTTCTTC. As protein: CASSIPVKGVAGGRSNEQFF.

Many counts were recorded for this clonotype. The J gene is TRBJ2-7, the V gene TRBV20-1; no reliable D call. The CDR3 consists of 13 residues. V was trimmed by 6 bases and J by 0 bases, leaving 12 bases between them. The V gene's germline CDR1 is DFQATT and CDR2 SNEGSKA (reference sequence). Here the CDR3 DNA reads TGCAGTGCCCCGGTAGGGAACTCCTACGAGCAGTACTTC. Its protein product is CSAPVGNSYEQYF.

This clonotype showed up many times. This chain connects TRBV7-8 to TRBJ1-4, with 12 bases aligning to TRBD1. Trimming took 0 bases from V and 6 from J; bases not matched to a gene: 17. Germline V gene sequence: CDR1 SGHVS, CDR2 FQNEAQ. The CDR3 sequence is 21 residues long. The CDR3 sequence is CASSLAHPSGTGGASYEKLFF. CDR3 bases: TGTGCCAGCAGCTTAGCCCATCCCTCCGGGACAGGGGGCGCGAGTTATGAAAAACTGTTTTTT.

There are many counts of this clonotype. The J gene is TRBJ1-1, the V gene TRBV7-2; the D is unclear. CDR1 is SGHTA and CDR2 is FQGNSA in the germline V gene. V was pared by 2 bases and J by 4 bases, with 14 bases between. CDR3 size: 15 residues. The CDR3 DNA is TGTGCCAGCAGCTTACTTGGTTCGGGAGCCACTGAAGCTTTCTTT. Its protein product is CASSLLGSGATEAFF.

The gene calls are TRBV9 and TRBJ2-1; 12 bases are a match to TRBD2. Per the germline V gene, CDR1 is SGDLS and CDR2 is YYNGEE. There are 14 residues in the CDR3. Unmatched junction bases numbered 7, after V lost 4 bases and J lost 11 bases. Written as DNA, the CDR3 is TGTGCCAGCAGCCAGACGACTAGCGGGGGTAAGCAGTTCTTC. Its protein product is CASSQTTSGGKQFF.

Ten or more counts support this clonotype. V and J are TRBV6-1 and TRBJ2-7; D unclear. V lost 1 base and J 1 base, leaving 8 bases between the germline ends. Germline V gene lookup returns CDR1 MNHNS and CDR2 SASEGT. CDR3 size: 14 residues. This CDR3 is CASSEDVRSYEQYF. CDR3 nucleotide sequence: TGTGCCAGCAGTGAAGATGTCCGTTCCTACGAGCAGTACTTC.

This clonotype occurred a few times. J is TRBJ2-3 and V is TRBV3-1, with no clear D. This CDR3 spans 14 amino acids. V was shortened by 0 bases and J by 1 base, with 5 bases between the two germline ends. Per the germline V gene, CDR1 is LGHDT and CDR2 is YNNKEL (reference sequence). CDR3 sequence (DNA): TGTGCCAGCAGCCAAGATTACCGCACAGATACGCAGTATTTT. This sequence encodes CASSQDYRTDTQYF.

The chain joins TRBV6-1 to TRBJ1-4; 11 bases agree with TRBD1. Germline CDR1 is MNHNS and CDR2 is SASEGT. Trimming took 5 bases from V and 5 from J; bases not matched to a gene: 10. The CDR3 extends over 17 amino acids. Written as DNA, the CDR3 is TGTGCCAGCAGTATCGCCGGGACAGGGGGACAGAATGAAAAACTGTTTTTT. Amino acids: CASSIAGTGGQNEKLFF.

This rearrangement joins TRBV9 to TRBJ1-2; no firm D call. CDR1 SGDLS and CDR2 YYNGEE come from the germline V gene. CDR3 length: 14 residues. The V and J ends lost 3 bases and 0 bases respectively, with 9 bases between them. CDR3 residues: CASSEGSSNYGYTF. The CDR3 DNA follows: TGTGCCAGCAGCGAGGGTTCGTCTAACTATGGCTACACCTTC.

This clonotype was seen at least ten times. The chain carries TRBV29-1 and TRBJ2-1, with D perhaps assigned TRBD1 or TRBD2 (5 bases each). The CDR3 is 12 amino acids. Deletions cut 7 bases from V and 4 bases from J, with 11 bases between. CDR1 is SQVTM and CDR2 is ANQGSEA in the germline V gene. CDR3 amino acids: CSAWDGYNEQFF. The DNA of the CDR3 is TGCAGCGCCTGGGACGGATACAATGAGCAGTTCTTC.

This clonotype was seen a few times. The chain has TRBV29-1 and TRBJ1-2; D is unresolved. With 4 bases removed from V and 5 bases from J, the gap between germline ends came to 8 bases. This CDR3 comprises 11 residues. Per the germline V gene, CDR1 is SQVTM and CDR2 is ANQGSEA. The CDR3 sequence is CSVGGSYGYTF. Here the CDR3 DNA reads TGCAGCGTTGGCGGTTCTTATGGCTACACCTTC.

This chain connects TRBV9 to TRBJ2-1, with 11 nucleotides matching TRBD2. V dropped 2 bases and J dropped 2; count of bases not matched to a gene: 3. CDR3 size: 16 residues. Germline CDR1 SGDLS, CDR2 YYNGEE. CDR3: CASSVISGGAYNEQFF. In DNA, the CDR3 is TGTGCCAGCAGCGTGATTAGCGGGGGGGCCTACAATGAGCAGTTCTTC.

This clonotype was seen many times. The chain uses TRBV10-3 and TRBJ2-1; no definite D call. Trimming cost V 0 bases and J 5 bases, with 2 bases left between them. The CDR3 has 12 amino acids. Germline CDR1 reads ENHRY; CDR2 reads SYGVKD. As DNA, the CDR3 is TGTGCCATCAGTGAGTCAAACAATGAGCAGTTCTTC. Its protein product is CAISESNNEQFF.

Points on this clonotype: A junction end diverges from the germline sequence, so it may reflect a read error. The rearrangement uses TRBV15 and TRBJ2-1; 8 bases align to TRBD1. CDR3 length equals 16 residues. Germline V gene data show CDR1 as LNHNV and CDR2 as YYDKDF (reference sequence). The CDR3 is CATNRDLQGVDDEQFF. The CDR3 nucleotides are TGTGCCACCAACAGAGATTTACAGGGGGTGGACGATGAGCAGTTCTTC.

This clonotype was counted many times. The V call is TRBV5-4, the J call TRBJ2-3, with 7 bases aligning to TRBD2. With V trimmed by 5 bases and J by 5 bases, 8 bases remained unmatched. The germline CDR1 and CDR2 sequences are SGHNT and YYREEE (reference sequence). The CDR3 runs 14 residues. The CDR3 DNA reads TGTGCCAGCAGGGCGGGACTAACGGAAGATACGCAGTATTTT. This encodes CASRAGLTEDTQYF.

The J gene is TRBJ2-7, the V gene TRBV27, with 9 bases lining up with TRBD2. V dropped 1 base and J dropped 8; count of bases not matched to a gene: 6. CDR1 is MNHEY, CDR2 SMNVEV, per germline (reference sequence). The CDR3 is made up of 14 amino acids. CDR3 in amino acids: CASSLFPSGTQQYF. The DNA of the CDR3 is TGTGCCAGCAGTTTATTTCCTAGCGGGACCCAGCAGTACTTC.

The chain uses TRBV3-1 and TRBJ2-7; D possibly uses TRBD1 or TRBD2 (5 bases each). The CDR3 length is 12 residues. From germline, CDR1 is LGHDT and CDR2 YNNKEL (reference sequence). Deletions cut 3 bases from V and 2 bases from J, with 5 bases between. The CDR3 here is CASSQGPYEQYF. The CDR3 nucleotides read TGTGCCAGCAGCCAGGGACCCTACGAGCAGTACTTC.

The chain combines TRBV6-5 with TRBJ1-2; D unclear. Trimming took off 2 bases at V and 3 bases at J, with 7 bases between the two ends. The CDR3 loop spans 13 amino acids. CDR1 and CDR2 (germline): MNHEY, SVGAGI. DNA of the CDR3: TGTGCCAGCAGTTACACTTCGTACTATGGCTACACCTTC. It translates to CASSYTSYYGYTF.

In its sample, this clonotype was seen a few times. CDR3 bases: TGTGCCAGCAACGCCGGGGCAGGGAGGAACATTCAGTACTTC. Translating it yields CASNAGAGRNIQYF. The rearrangement joins TRBV28 to TRBJ2-4; D may be TRBD2 (6 bases). The V gene's germline CDR1 is MDHEN and CDR2 SYDVKM. V lost 7 bases and J lost 7, with 17 bases in between. The CDR3 loop spans 14 amino acids.

Points on this clonotype: A single base separates this from a much larger clone, so it may be a read error. This sequence joins TRBV11-2 and TRBJ2-2; 9 bases map to TRBD2. CDR3 size: 15 residues. Germline CDR1 reads SGHAT; CDR2 reads FQNNGV. The CDR3 reads CASSSLAGITVELFF. In DNA form, the CDR3 reads TGTGCCAGCAGCTCACTAGCGGGTATCACCGTGGAGCTGTTTTTT.